The 25 T cell receptor beta chains presented below share a single source sample, sequenced in a study of blood T cell repertoires in COVID-19. Sequencing used immunoSEQ multiplex PCR; TCRdb keeps in-frame clones, though not all of them. The data contain roughly 180,000 clones, 75% to 85% of them singletons. Specimen: peripheral blood. The receptors shown here come from a woman between 40 and 50 years old with COVID-19, enrolled during active disease.

The chain employs TRBV3-1 (or the pseudogene TRBV3-2) and TRBJ1-1; 8 nucleotides match TRBD1. Trimming took 4 bases from V and 1 from J; bases not matched to a gene: 11. The CDR3 has 17 amino acids. Germline CDR1 reads LGHDT; CDR2 reads YNNKEL (reference sequence). Written as DNA, the CDR3 is TGTGCCAGCAGCCGCCTGACAGGGGCGGTAAGGAACACTGAAGCTTTCTTT. Translation gives CASSRLTGAVRNTEAFF.

This chain connects TRBV5-4 to TRBJ2-5, with D possibly TRBD1 on 6 matching bases. The CDR3 sequence is 15 residues long. Germline V gene data show CDR1 as SGHNT and CDR2 as YYREEE (reference sequence). V lost 1 base, J lost 4 bases, and 14 bases lay in between. The CDR3 DNA follows: TGTGCCAGCAGCTTGTCACAGGGCGTCGGAGAGACCCAGTACTTC. This translates into CASSLSQGVGETQYF.

The V call is TRBV21-1, the J call TRBJ1-2. TRBV21-1 is a pseudogene. CDR3 length equals 16 residues. The CDR3 is CASSKGPTRRRYGYTF. The DNA of the CDR3 is TGTGCCAGCAGCAAAGGCCCCACTAGGCGACGGTATGGCTACACCTTC.

The chain has TRBV19 and TRBJ1-2, with 7 bases fitting TRBD1. Germline loops: CDR1 LNHDA, CDR2 SQIVND (reference sequence). V gave up 0 bases and J gave up 2 bases; unmatched junction bases: 9. The CDR3 covers 17 residues. Here the CDR3 reads CASSIDLAQGENYGYTF. In DNA form, the CDR3 reads TGTGCCAGTAGTATAGATCTCGCCCAGGGGGAGAACTATGGCTACACCTTC.

This clone has at least ten counts. This chain uses TRBV6-1 with TRBJ1-2, with D possibly matching TRBD1 (5 bases). Deletions cut 6 bases from V and 3 bases from J, with 8 bases between. CDR1 is MNHNS, CDR2 SASEGT, per germline. The CDR3 sequence is 12 residues long. The CDR3 loop is CASRDTDYGYTF. CDR3 coding DNA: TGTGCCAGCAGGGACACTGACTATGGCTACACCTTC.

This chain joins TRBV11-2 and TRBJ2-7, with 10 bases matching TRBD1. CDR3 length equals 16 residues. V shed 5 bases, J shed 5 bases, and the junction held 12 bases outside the gene matches. The germline V gene encodes CDR1 SGHAT and CDR2 FQNNGV. The CDR3 bases are TGTGCCAGCAGCCTTCCCCCCGGGACAGGGGCCAACGAGCAGTACTTC. Translated, it gives CASSLPPGTGANEQYF.

V usage is TRBV18 and J usage is TRBJ1-2; 12 bases line up with TRBD1. CDR3 size: 15 residues. Germline CDR1 reads KGHSH; CDR2 reads LQKENI. The V segment lost 5 bases and the J segment 12 bases; nucleotides outside the gene matches: 13. This CDR3 is CASSSLRDRGQGDTF. In DNA form, the CDR3 reads TGTGCCAGCTCAAGCCTCCGGGACAGGGGGCAAGGAGACACCTTC.

The V call is TRBV19, the J call TRBJ1-1, with D unclear. This CDR3 is 14 amino acids long. Trimming shortened V by 6 bases and J by 0 bases, and 11 bases separated the two germline ends. Germline CDR1 and CDR2: LNHDA and SQIVND (reference sequence). DNA of the CDR3: TGTGCCAGTAGGGACTCGGAGGTGAACACTGAAGCTTTCTTT. Residues: CASRDSEVNTEAFF.

The chain joins TRBV10-3 to TRBJ2-4; the D gene is possibly TRBD2 (6 bases). The CDR3 loop spans 21 amino acids. V lost 2 bases to trimming and J lost 0 bases, with 26 bases between them. Germline V gene data show CDR1 as ENHRY and CDR2 as SYGVKD. CDR3 residues: CAISEVFWRDTTLQAKNIQYF. The CDR3 nucleotides are TGTGCCATCAGTGAGGTCTTCTGGAGGGATACAACCCTTCAAGCCAAAAACATTCAGTACTTC.

J is TRBJ2-7 and V is TRBV5-1; D is perhaps TRBD1 (5 bases). From germline, CDR1 is SGHRS and CDR2 YFSETQ. V lost 0 bases, J lost 0 bases, and 10 bases lay in between. There are 15 residues in the CDR3. Written as DNA, the CDR3 is TGCGCCAGCAGCTTGGTAGGGGATAGCTCCTACGAGCAGTACTTC. Translating gives CASSLVGDSSYEQYF.

The V gene is TRBV28, the J gene TRBJ2-3; D possibly corresponds to TRBD2 (5 bases). V was clipped by 3 bases and J by 2 bases, with 9 bases between them. Germline-derived CDR1 and CDR2 are MDHEN and SYDVKM. There are 14 residues in the CDR3. Here the CDR3 reads CASSLPRVTDTQYF. CDR3 coding DNA: TGTGCCAGCAGTTTGCCGCGGGTCACAGATACGCAGTATTTT.

The rearrangement links TRBV9 to TRBJ2-1, with 10 bases identical to TRBD2. V was clipped by 4 bases and J by 7 bases; unmatched bases: 14. Looked up from germline, CDR1 is SGDLS and CDR2 is YYNGEE. The length of the CDR3 is 17 residues. CDR3 nucleotide sequence: TGTGCCAGCAGCCACGCGGCGGCTAGCGGGAGTAAAAATGAGCAGTTCTTC. Its translation: CASSHAAASGSKNEQFF.

The chain couples TRBV29-1 to TRBJ2-7; possibly TRBD1 for D (5 bases). From germline, CDR1 is SQVTM and CDR2 ANQGSEA. This CDR3 is 12 amino acids long. V was shortened by 7 bases and J by 2 bases, with 12 bases between the two germline ends. This CDR3 is CSAQGQAYEQYF. The CDR3 region has the DNA TGCAGCGCCCAGGGCCAGGCCTACGAGCAGTACTTC.

The rearrangement joins TRBV21-1 to TRBJ1-5. TRBV21-1 is noted as a pseudogene. The CDR3 covers 15 residues. In DNA, the CDR3 is TGTGCTGCAAATAAGGGAGGATATAGCAATCAGCCCCAGCATTTT. Translated, it gives CAANKGGYSNQPQHF.

The gene calls are TRBV5-1 and TRBJ2-1, with D perhaps TRBD2 (6 bases). CDR1 SGHRS and CDR2 YFSETQ come from the germline V gene. V was trimmed by 1 base and J by 10 bases, leaving 12 bases between them. CDR3 length: 13 amino acids. CDR3 DNA sequence: TGCGCCAGCAGCTTGAGCGCCGGGAGCGAGCAGTTCTTC. This sequence encodes CASSLSAGSEQFF.

V usage is TRBV28 and J usage is TRBJ1-2; TRBD1 might be the D (5 bases). The CDR3 runs to 13 residues. The V end lost 3 bases, the J end lost 7 bases, and 12 bases lay between the germline ends. The germline V gene encodes CDR1 MDHEN and CDR2 SYDVKM. CDR3: CASSFIRGSGYTF. In DNA form, the CDR3 reads TGTGCCAGCAGTTTCATAAGGGGCTCTGGCTACACCTTC.

This clone was recorded only once. The genes are TRBV7-8 and TRBJ2-4; 9 nucleotides align to TRBD1. Germline V lookup: CDR1 SGHVS, CDR2 FQNEAQ. The trim removed 8 bases at V and 2 bases at J, leaving 10 bases unmatched. This CDR3 has 16 residues. This CDR3 is CASRAGDRVTKNIQYF. The DNA for the CDR3 is TGTGCCAGCCGCGCGGGGGACAGGGTAACCAAAAACATTCAGTACTTC.

This clone was picked up one time. This chain uses TRBV12-3 or TRBV12-4 with TRBJ2-7; D not certain. The CDR3 has 13 amino acids. Trimming removed 1 base from V and 4 bases from J, with 8 bases in between. The CDR3 bases are TGTGCCAGCAGTTTAGGTGGAGTATACGAGCAGTACGTC. Translation gives CASSLGGVYEQYV.

This clone is a singleton in its sample. The V call is TRBV7-2, the J call TRBJ2-7; 9 positions agree with TRBD1. This CDR3 has 13 amino acids. The germline gives CDR1 SGHTA, CDR2 FQGNSA. Germline trimming cut 3 bases from V and 8 bases from J; bases unmatched to any gene: 5. CDR3 amino acids: CASSFRDRVQQYF. DNA for the CDR3: TGTGCCAGCAGCTTCCGGGACAGGGTTCAGCAGTACTTC.

The rearrangement joins TRBV30 to TRBJ1-2, with D perhaps matching TRBD1 (6 bases). The V end lost 0 bases, the J end lost 8 bases, and 13 bases lay between the germline ends. The CDR3 extends over 13 amino acids. Germline CDR1 and CDR2: GTSNPN and SVGIG (reference sequence). The CDR3: CAWSVQQGGGYTF. The CDR3 nucleotides read TGTGCCTGGAGTGTACAACAGGGTGGCGGCTACACCTTC.

The V call is TRBV7-8, the J call TRBJ1-5; D is perhaps TRBD1 (6 bases). CDR3 length: 17 amino acids. The V gene's germline CDR1 is SGHVS and CDR2 FQNEAQ. Trimming took 0 bases from V and 0 from J, leaving 12 bases between them. CDR3 in amino acids: CASSLARRGGSNQPQHF. DNA of the CDR3: TGTGCCAGCAGCTTAGCGCGCAGGGGCGGTAGCAATCAGCCCCAGCATTTT. Filled out from reference TRBV7-8 and TRBJ1-5, the complete variable domain reads GAGVSQSPRYKVAKRGQDVALRCDPISGHVSLFWYQQALGQGPEFLTYFQNEAQLDKSGLPSDRFFAERPEGSVSTLKIQRTQQEDSAVYLCASSLARRGGSNQPQHFGDGTRLSIL.

The genes are TRBV29-1 and TRBJ1-1, with 8 nucleotides matching TRBD1. CDR3 size: 14 residues. CDR1 and CDR2 (germline): SQVTM, ANQGSEA. V lost 7 bases to trimming and J lost 5 bases; unmatched junction nucleotides: 12. CDR3 protein: CSGLIGQGVTEAFF. The CDR3 DNA is TGCAGCGGATTGATCGGACAGGGAGTAACTGAAGCTTTCTTT. Full variable domain (remainder filled in from reference TRBV29-1 and TRBJ1-1): SAVISQKPSRDICQRGTSLTIQCQVDSQVTMMFWYRQQPGQSLTLIATANQGSEATYESGFVIDKFPISRPNLTFSTLTVSNMSPEDSSIYLCSGLIGQGVTEAFFGQGTRLTVV.

This chain uses TRBV15 with TRBJ1-1; D not resolved. Germline V gene data show CDR1 as LNHNV and CDR2 as YYDKDF (reference sequence). The CDR3 extends over 13 amino acids. Trimming removed 5 bases from V and 1 base from J, with 8 bases in between. The DNA of the CDR3 is TGTGCCACCAGCCTAACAGAGAACACTGAAGCTTTCTTT. Residues: CATSLTENTEAFF. Full variable domain (outside the CDR3, taken from reference TRBV15 and TRBJ1-1): DAMVIQNPRYQVTQFGKPVTLSCSQTLNHNVMYWYQQKSSQAPKLLFHYYDKDFNNEADTPDNFQSRRPNTSFCFLDIRSPGLGDTAMYLCATSLTENTEAFFGQGTRLTVV.

The chain recombines TRBV9 with TRBJ1-4, with 7 bases aligning to TRBD1. The CDR3 has 15 residues. CDR1 and CDR2 from the germline V gene are SGDLS and YYNGEE. V was pared by 4 bases and J by 0 bases, with 3 bases of the junction left unmatched. The CDR3 loop reads CASSPTGATNEKLFF. The CDR3, as DNA: TGTGCCAGCAGCCCAACAGGGGCAACTAATGAAAAACTGTTTTTT. Based on the CDR3 plus reference TRBV9 and TRBJ1-4, the full variable domain is DSGVTQTPKHLITATGQRVTLRCSPRSGDLSVYWYQQSLDQGLQFLIQYYNGEERAKGNILERFSAQQFPDLHSELNLSSLELGDSALYFCASSPTGATNEKLFFGSGTQLSVL.

This chain connects TRBV5-4 to TRBJ2-1; TRBD2 agrees at 8 bases. The CDR3 is made up of 16 amino acids. The germline gives CDR1 SGHNT, CDR2 YYREEE (reference sequence). The ends lost 4 bases at V and 4 bases at J; junction bases unmatched: 10. CDR3 sequence reads: CASSLSRGGWYNEQFF. CDR3 coding DNA: TGTGCCAGCAGCCTGAGCCGCGGGGGGTGGTACAATGAGCAGTTCTTC. Together with reference TRBV5-4 and TRBJ2-1, the CDR3 gives the full variable domain: ETGVTQSPTHLIKTRGQQVTLRCSSQSGHNTVSWYQQALGQGPQFIFQYYREEENGRGNFPPRFSGLQFPNYSSELNVNALELDDSALYLCASSLSRGGWYNEQFFGPGTRLTVL.